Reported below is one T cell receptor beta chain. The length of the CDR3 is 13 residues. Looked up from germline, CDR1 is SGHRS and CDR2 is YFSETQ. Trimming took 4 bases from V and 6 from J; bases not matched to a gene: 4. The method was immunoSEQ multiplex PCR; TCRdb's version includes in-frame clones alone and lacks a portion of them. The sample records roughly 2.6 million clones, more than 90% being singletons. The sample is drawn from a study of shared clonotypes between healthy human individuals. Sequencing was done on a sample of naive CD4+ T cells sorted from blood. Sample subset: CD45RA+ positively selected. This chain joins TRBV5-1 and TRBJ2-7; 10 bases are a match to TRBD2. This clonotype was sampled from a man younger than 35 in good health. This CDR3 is CASSPSGGGEQYF. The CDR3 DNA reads TGCGCCAGCAGCCCTAGCGGGGGTGGCGAGCAGTACTTC.